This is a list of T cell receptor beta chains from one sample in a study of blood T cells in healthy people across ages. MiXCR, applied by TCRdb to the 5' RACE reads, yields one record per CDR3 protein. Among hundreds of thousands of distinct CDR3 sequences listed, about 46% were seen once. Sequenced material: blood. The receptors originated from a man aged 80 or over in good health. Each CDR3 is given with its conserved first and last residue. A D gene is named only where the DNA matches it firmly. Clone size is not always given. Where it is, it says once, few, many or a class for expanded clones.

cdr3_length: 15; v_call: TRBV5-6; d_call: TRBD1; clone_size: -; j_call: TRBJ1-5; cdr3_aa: CASSRAGQGNQPQHF; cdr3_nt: TGTGCCAGCAGCCGGGCGGGACAGGGCAATCAGCCCCAGCATTTT
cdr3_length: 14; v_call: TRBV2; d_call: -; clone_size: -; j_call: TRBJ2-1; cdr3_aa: CASRAGITYNEQFF; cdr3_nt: TGTGCCAGCAGAGCCGGGATAACATACAATGAGCAGTTCTTC
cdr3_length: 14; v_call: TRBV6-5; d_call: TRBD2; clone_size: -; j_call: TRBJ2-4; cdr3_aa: CATGLDWSKNIQYF; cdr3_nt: TGTGCCACCGGACTAGATTGGTCTAAAAACATTCAGTACTTC
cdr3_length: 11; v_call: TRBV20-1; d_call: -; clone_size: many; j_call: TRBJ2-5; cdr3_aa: CSATTVETQYF; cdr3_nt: TGCAGTGCTACCACCGTAGAGACCCAGTACTTC
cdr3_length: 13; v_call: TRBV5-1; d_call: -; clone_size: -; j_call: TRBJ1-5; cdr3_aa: CASGRGTEEPQHF; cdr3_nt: TGCGCCAGCGGCCGAGGGACGGAGGAGCCCCAGCATTTT
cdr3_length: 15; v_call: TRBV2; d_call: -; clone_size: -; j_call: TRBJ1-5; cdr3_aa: CASSVSRGGNQPQHF; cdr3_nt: TGTGCCAGCAGTGTCTCCAGGGGAGGCAATCAGCCCCAGCATTTT
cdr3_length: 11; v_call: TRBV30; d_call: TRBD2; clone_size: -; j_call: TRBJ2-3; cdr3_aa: CALTFGTSGYF; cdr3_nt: TGTGCCCTTACGTTCGGGACTAGTGGGTATTTT
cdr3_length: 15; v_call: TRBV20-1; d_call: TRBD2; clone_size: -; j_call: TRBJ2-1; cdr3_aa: CSARESLAGKNEQFF; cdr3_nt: TGCAGTGCTAGAGAATCTCTAGCGGGAAAGAATGAGCAGTTCTTC
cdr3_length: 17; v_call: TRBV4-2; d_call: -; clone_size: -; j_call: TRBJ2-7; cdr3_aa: CASSQEFTGPFHYEQYF; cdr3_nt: TGTGCCAGCAGCCAAGAGTTCACAGGGCCGTTTCACTACGAGCAGTACTTC
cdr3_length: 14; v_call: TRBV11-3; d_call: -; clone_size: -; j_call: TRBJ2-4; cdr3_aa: CASSLVGAKNIQYF; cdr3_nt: TGTGCCAGCAGCTTAGTTGGAGCCAAAAACATTCAGTACTTC
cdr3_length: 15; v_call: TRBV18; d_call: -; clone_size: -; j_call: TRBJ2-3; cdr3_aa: CASSPPGTFTDTQYF; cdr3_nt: TGTGCCAGCTCACCCCCAGGGACTTTCACAGATACGCAGTATTTT
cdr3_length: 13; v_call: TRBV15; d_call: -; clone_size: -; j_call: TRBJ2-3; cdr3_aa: CATSSRVGDTQYF; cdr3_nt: TGTGCCACCAGCAGCAGGGTGGGAGATACGCAGTATTTT